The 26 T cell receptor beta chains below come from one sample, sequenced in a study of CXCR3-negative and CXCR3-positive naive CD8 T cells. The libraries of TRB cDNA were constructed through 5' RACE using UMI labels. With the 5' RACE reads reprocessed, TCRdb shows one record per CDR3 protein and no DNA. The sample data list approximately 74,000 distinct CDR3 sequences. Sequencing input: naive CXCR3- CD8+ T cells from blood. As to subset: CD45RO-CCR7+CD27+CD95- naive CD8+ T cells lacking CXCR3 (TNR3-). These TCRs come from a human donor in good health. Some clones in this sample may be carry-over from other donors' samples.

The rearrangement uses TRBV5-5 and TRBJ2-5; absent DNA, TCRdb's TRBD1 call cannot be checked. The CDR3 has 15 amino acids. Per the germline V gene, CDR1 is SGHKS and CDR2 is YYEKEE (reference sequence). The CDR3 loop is CASSLVVLYQETQYF. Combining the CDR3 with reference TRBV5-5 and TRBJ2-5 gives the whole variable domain DAGVTQSPTHLIKTRGQQVTLRCSPISGHKSVSWYQQVLGQGPQFIFQYYEKEERGRGNFPDRFSARQFPNYSSELNVNALLLGDSALYLCASSLVVLYQETQYFGPGTRLLVL.

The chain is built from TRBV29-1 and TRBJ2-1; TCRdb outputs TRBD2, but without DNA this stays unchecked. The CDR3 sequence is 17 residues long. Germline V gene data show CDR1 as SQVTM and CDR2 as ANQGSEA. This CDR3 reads CSVEDPGLAGVSNEQFF.

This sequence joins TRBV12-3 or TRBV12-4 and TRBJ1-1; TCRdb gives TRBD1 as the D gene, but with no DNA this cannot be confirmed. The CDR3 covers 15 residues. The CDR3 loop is CAGSLKGQPNTEAFF.

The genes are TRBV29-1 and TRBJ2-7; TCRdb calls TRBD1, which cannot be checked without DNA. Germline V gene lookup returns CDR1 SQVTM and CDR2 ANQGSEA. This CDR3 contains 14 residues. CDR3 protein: CSVEDNREAYEQYF.

CDR3 amino acids: CASSFSGSWQETQYF. The chain carries TRBV7-9 and TRBJ2-5. Germline V gives CDR1 SEHNR, CDR2 FQNEAQ (reference sequence). The CDR3 covers 15 residues.

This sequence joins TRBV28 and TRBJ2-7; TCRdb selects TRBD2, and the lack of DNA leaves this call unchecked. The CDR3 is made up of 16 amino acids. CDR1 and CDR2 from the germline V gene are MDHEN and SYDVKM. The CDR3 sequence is CASSSLPGLAAYEQYF.

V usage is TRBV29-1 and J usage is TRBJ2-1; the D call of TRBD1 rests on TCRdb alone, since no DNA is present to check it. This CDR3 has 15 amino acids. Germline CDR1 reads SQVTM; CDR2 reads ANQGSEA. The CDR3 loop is CSVEAQGASYNEQFF.

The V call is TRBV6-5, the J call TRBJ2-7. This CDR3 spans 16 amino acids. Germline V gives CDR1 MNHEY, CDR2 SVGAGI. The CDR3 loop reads CASSYSKNGVSYEQYF.

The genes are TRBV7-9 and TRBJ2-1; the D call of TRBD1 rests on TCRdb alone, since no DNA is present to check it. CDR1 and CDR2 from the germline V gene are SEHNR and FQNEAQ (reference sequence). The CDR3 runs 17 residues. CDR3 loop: CASSPHGGGVSWNEQFF.

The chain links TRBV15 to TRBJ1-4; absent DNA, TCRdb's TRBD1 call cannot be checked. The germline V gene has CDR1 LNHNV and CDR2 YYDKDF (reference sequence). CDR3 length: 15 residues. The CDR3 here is CATSRVTGGHEKLFF. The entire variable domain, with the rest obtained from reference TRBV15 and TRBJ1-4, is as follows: DAMVIQNPRYQVTQFGKPVTLSCSQTLNHNVMYWYQQKSSQAPKLLFHYYDKDFNNEADTPDNFQSRRPNTSFCFLDIRSPGLGDTAMYLCATSRVTGGHEKLFFGSGTQLSVL.

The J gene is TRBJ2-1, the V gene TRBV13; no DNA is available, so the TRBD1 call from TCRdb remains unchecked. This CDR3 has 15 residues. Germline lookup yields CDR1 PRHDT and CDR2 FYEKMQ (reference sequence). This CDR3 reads CASSAGTGVWNEQFF.

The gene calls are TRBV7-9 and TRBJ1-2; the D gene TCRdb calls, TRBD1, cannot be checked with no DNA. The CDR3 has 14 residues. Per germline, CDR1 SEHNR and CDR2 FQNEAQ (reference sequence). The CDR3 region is CASSRTGPSDGYTF.

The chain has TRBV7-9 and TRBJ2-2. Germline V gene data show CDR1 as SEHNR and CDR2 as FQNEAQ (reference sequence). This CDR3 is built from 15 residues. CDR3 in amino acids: CASSPTGSSNRELFF.

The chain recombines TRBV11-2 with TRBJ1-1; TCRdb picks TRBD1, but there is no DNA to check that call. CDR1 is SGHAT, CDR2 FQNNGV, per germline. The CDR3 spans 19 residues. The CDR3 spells CASSPGQGSPEWLNTEAFF.

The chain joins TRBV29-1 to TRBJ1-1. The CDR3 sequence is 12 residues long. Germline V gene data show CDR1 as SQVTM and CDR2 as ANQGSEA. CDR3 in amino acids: CSVIYMNTEAFF. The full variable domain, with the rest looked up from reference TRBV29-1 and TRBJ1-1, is SAVISQKPSRDICQRGTSLTIQCQVDSQVTMMFWYRQQPGQSLTLIATANQGSEATYESGFVIDKFPISRPNLTFSTLTVSNMSPEDSSIYLCSVIYMNTEAFFGQGTRLTVV.

The CDR3: CSARVGTGDYNEQFF. V and J are TRBV20-1 and TRBJ2-1; TCRdb's D call, TRBD1, is unchecked because there is no DNA. CDR3 size: 15 residues. Germline V gives CDR1 DFQATT, CDR2 SNEGSKA (reference sequence).

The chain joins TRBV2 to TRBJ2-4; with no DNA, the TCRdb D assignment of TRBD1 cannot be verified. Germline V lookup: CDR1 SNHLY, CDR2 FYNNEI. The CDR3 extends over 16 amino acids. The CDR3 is CASSERGWMVRNIQYF.

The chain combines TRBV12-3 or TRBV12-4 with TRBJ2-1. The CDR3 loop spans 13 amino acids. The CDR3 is CASTRWVANEQFF.

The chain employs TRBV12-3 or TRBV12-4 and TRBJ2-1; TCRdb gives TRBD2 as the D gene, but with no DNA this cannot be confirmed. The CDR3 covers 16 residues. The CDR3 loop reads CASSYNMKRERLEQFF.

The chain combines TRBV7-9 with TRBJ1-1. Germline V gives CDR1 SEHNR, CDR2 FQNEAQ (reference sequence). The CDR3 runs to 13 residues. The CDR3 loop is CASSLPVNTEAFF.

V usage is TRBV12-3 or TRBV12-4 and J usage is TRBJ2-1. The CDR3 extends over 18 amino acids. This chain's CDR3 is CASSLSASSRARYNEQFF.

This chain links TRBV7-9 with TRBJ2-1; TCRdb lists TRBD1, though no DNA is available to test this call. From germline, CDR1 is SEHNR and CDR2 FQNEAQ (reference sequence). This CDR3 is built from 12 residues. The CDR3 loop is CASRDRGYEQFF.

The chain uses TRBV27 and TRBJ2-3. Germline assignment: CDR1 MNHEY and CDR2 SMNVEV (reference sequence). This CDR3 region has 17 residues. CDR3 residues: CASIVTYLRSSTDTQYF.

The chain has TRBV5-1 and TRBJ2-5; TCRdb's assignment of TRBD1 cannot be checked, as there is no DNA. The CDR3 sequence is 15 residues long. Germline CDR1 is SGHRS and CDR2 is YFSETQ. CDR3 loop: CASAGVGGPQETQYF.

The CDR3 reads CSARAPGVNEQFF. V usage is TRBV20-1 and J usage is TRBJ2-1; TCRdb's D call, TRBD1, is unchecked because there is no DNA. In germline, CDR1 is DFQATT, CDR2 SNEGSKA (reference sequence). CDR3 length: 13 amino acids.

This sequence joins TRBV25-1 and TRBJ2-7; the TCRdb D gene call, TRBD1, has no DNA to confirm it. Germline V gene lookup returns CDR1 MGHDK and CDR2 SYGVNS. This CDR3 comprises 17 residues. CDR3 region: CASSDSPGLDNSYEQYF.